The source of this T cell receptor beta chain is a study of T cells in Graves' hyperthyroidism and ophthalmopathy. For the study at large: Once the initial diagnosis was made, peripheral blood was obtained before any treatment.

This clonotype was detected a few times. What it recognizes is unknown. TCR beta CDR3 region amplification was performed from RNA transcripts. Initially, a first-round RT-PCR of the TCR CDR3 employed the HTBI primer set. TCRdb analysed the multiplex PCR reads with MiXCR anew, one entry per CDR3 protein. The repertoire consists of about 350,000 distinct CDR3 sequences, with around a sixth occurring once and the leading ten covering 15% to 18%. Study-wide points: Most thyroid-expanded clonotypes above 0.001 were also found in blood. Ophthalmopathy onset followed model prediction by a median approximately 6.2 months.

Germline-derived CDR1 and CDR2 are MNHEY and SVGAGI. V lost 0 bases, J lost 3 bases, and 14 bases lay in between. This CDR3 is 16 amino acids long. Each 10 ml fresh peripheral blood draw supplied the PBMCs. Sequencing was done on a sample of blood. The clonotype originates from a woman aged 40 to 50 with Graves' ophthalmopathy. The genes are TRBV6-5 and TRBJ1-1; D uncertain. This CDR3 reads CASSYSSRGRHTEAFF. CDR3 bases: TGTGCCAGCAGTTACTCGAGCCGGGGTCGGCACACTGAAGCTTTCTTT.